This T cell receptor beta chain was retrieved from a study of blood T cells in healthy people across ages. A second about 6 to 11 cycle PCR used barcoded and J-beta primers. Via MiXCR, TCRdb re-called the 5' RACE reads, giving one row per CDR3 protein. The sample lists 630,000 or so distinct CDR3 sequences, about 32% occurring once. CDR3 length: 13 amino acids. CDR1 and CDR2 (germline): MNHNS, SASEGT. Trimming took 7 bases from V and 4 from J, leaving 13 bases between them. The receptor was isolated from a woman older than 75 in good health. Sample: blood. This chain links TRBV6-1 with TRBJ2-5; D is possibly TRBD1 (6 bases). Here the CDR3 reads CASIRTVGETQYF. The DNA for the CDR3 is TGTGCCAGCATACGGACAGTGGGAGAGACCCAGTACTTC.